This T cell receptor beta chain was recovered during a study of low-dose radiotherapy and immunotherapy resistance in tumors. This clonotype was observed at least ten times. Alpha- and beta-chain coverage of first-strand cDNA came from TRAV- and TRBV-specific primers. TCR amplification ran roughly 20 PCR cycles using constant-region and V-primer adapter primers. The mRNA that was isolated underwent amplification by in vitro transcription. TCRdb used MiXCR to reprocess the reads, holding one entry per CDR3 protein. The sample includes some 88,000 distinct CDR3 sequences, 9.4% seen only once; the top ten take around 0.98%. Germline CDR1 is LGHNA and CDR2 is YSLEER. CDR3 length: 14 amino acids. V shed 0 bases and J shed 6 bases, with 12 bases lying between them. The time point was: before trial treatment.

The sample in question was PBMCs, obtained before treatment. This TCR derives from a male donor with prostate cancer. The V and J genes are TRBV4-3 and TRBJ2-7; either TRBD1 or TRBD2 may fit D (5 bases each). This CDR3 reads CASSQERGTGEQYF. The CDR3 nucleotides read TGCGCCAGCAGCCAAGAACGAGGGACCGGCGAGCAGTACTTC.